The 17 T cell receptor beta chains reported below all come from one sample, sequenced in a study of molecular identifiers for immune sequencing clone quantification. TCRdb independently ran MiXCR on the PCR reads; one entry per CDR3 protein. This table holds 80,000 to 95,000 distinct CDR3 sequences, around a fifth found once. Sequencing input: naive CD8+ T cells from blood, with Jurkat cell RNA spiked in. Described subset: FACS-sorted CD8+CD4-CCR7+CD45RA+ naive T cells. The source of these receptors is a human donor in good health. Some libraries in this study had Jurkat cell RNA spiked in.

This clonotype appeared many times. The gene calls are TRBV6-1 and TRBJ1-1; 9 bases map to TRBD1. This CDR3 is 15 amino acids long. V shed 3 bases, J shed 1 base, and the junction held 3 bases outside the gene matches. Germline CDR1 reads MNHNS; CDR2 reads SASEGT. CDR3 sequence (DNA): TGTGCCAGCAGTGACCAGACAGGGGGGAACACTGAAGCTTTCTTT. Its protein product is CASSDQTGGNTEAFF.

This clonotype appeared many times. V gene TRBV7-9 combines with J gene TRBJ2-6; 12 nucleotides match TRBD2. This CDR3 is 18 amino acids long. Looked up from germline, CDR1 is SEHNR and CDR2 is FQNEAQ (reference sequence). With V trimmed by 3 bases and J by 0 bases, 3 bases remained unmatched. In DNA, the CDR3 is TGTGCCAGCAGCTTTCCGACTAGCGGGGGCTCTGGGGCCAACGTCCTGACTTTC. This translates into CASSFPTSGGSGANVLTF. Together with reference TRBV7-9 and TRBJ2-6, the CDR3 gives the full variable domain: DTGVSQNPRHKITKRGQNVTFRCDPISEHNRLYWYRQTLGQGPEFLTYFQNEAQLEKSRLLSDRFSAERPKGSFSTLEIQRTEQGDSAMYLCASSFPTSGGSGANVLTFGAGSRLTVL.

At least ten counts were recorded for this clonotype. The chain has TRBV12-3 or TRBV12-4 and TRBJ2-7, with D possibly matching TRBD2 (5 bases). The V gene lost 3 bases and the J gene lost 12 bases, with 15 bases spanning the gap. This CDR3 is built from 12 residues. CDR3 loop: CASSFSLAGLYF. CDR3 nucleotides: TGTGCCAGCAGTTTTTCGCTAGCTGGTTTGTACTTC.

The rearrangement joins TRBV12-3 or TRBV12-4 to TRBJ2-5, with 9 bases matching TRBD2. The J segment lost 0 bases and the V segment lost 2 bases, leaving 7 bases of the junction unmatched. This CDR3 is 17 amino acids long. The CDR3 spells CASSLLFSGGNQETQYF. The CDR3 nucleotides read TGTGCCAGCAGTTTACTTTTTAGCGGGGGAAACCAAGAGACCCAGTACTTC.

This chain joins TRBV9 and TRBJ2-2, with D hard to call. Trimming removed 0 bases at V and 1 base at J, with 13 bases between. CDR1 is SGDLS and CDR2 is YYNGEE in the germline V gene. The CDR3 extends over 17 amino acids. The CDR3 nucleotides read TGTGCCAGCAGCGTAGGAATGGCAGGTCGGAACACCGGGGAGCTGTTTTTT. Translated: CASSVGMAGRNTGELFF.

This clonotype was picked up many times. The CDR3 reads CATSDSYTGPDTQYF. CDR3 nucleotides: TGTGCCACCAGTGATTCCTATACGGGCCCAGATACGCAGTATTTT. The chain couples TRBV24-1 to TRBJ2-3, with D hard to call. Germline loops: CDR1 KGHDR, CDR2 SFDVKD. The V end lost 2 bases, the J end lost 4 bases, and 12 bases lay between the germline ends. This CDR3 spans 15 amino acids.

This clonotype was found many times. The chain is built from TRBV12-3 or TRBV12-4 and TRBJ1-3; possibly TRBD1 for D (5 bases). V was pared by 3 bases and J by 4 bases, with 10 bases between. This CDR3 has 14 amino acids. The CDR3 protein is CASSLVGLGNTIYF. The CDR3, as DNA: TGTGCCAGCAGTTTGGTGGGACTGGGAAACACCATATATTTT.

This clonotype has at least ten counts. The CDR3 spells CASSLVAGAIGELFF. The CDR3, as DNA: TGTGCCAGTAGTCTGGTAGCGGGAGCGATCGGGGAGCTGTTTTTT. The chain joins TRBV19 to TRBJ2-2, with TRBD2 matching over 9 bases. The CDR3 length is 15 residues. Germline V gene lookup returns CDR1 LNHDA and CDR2 SQIVND (reference sequence). The V and J ends lost 5 bases and 7 bases, in that order; junction bases with no gene match: 8.

This clonotype has at least ten counts. The CDR3 sequence is CASSAGQDFGRQYF. DNA of the CDR3: TGTGCCAGCAGTGCGGGCCAAGACTTCGGTAGGCAGTACTTC. The rearrangement links TRBV28 to TRBJ2-7; TRBD2 might be the D (5 bases). Germline V gives CDR1 MDHEN, CDR2 SYDVKM. V dropped 5 bases and J dropped 9 bases, with 20 bases sitting between them. The CDR3 length is 14 residues.

There are many counts of this clonotype. This chain uses TRBV5-4 with TRBJ1-6; D gene unclear. This CDR3 has 14 amino acids. With 1 base removed from V and 7 bases from J, the gap between germline ends came to 9 bases. Germline V gene lookup returns CDR1 SGHNT and CDR2 YYREEE (reference sequence). The CDR3 DNA follows: TGTGCCAGCAGCTTGACGCAGGAAAATTCACCCCTCCACTTT. It codes for CASSLTQENSPLHF.

This clonotype has a handful of counts. The J gene is TRBJ2-7, the V gene TRBV29-1; 10 positions agree with TRBD1. The CDR3 covers 16 residues. Losses at the gene ends were 0 bases for V and 3 bases for J; bases not matched to a gene: 8. The germline V gene encodes CDR1 SQVTM and CDR2 ANQGSEA. The CDR3, as DNA: TGCAGCGTTGAAGAAGCCGGGACAGGGGTTGGCTACGAGCAGTACTTC. This sequence encodes CSVEEAGTGVGYEQYF.

At least ten counts were recorded for this clonotype. The gene calls are TRBV4-3 and TRBJ1-2, with TRBD1 as a possible D gene (6 bases). Germline values: CDR1 LGHNA, CDR2 YSLEER. The CDR3 spans 16 residues. Deletions cut 3 bases from V and 4 bases from J, with 18 bases between. The DNA of the CDR3 is TGCGCCAGCAGCCAGACGGTACAGGGAACTCGCTATGGCTACACCTTC. Encoded protein: CASSQTVQGTRYGYTF.

As regards this clonotype: A much larger clonotype is one base distant, so this may be a read error. The rearrangement uses TRBV27 and TRBJ2-1; weak D call: TRBD2 (5 bases). This CDR3 is 12 amino acids long. Germline loops: CDR1 MNHEY, CDR2 SMNVEV (reference sequence). The CDR3 nucleotides read TGTGCCCGCAGAGGGATTAACAATGAGCAGTTCTTC. Its translation is CARRGINNEQFF.

The sample holds many counts of this clonotype. The chain uses TRBV27 and TRBJ2-7; the match to TRBD1 covers 7 bases. V lost 2 bases and J lost 2; bases outside the gene matches: 9. Germline CDR1 is MNHEY and CDR2 is SMNVEV (reference sequence). The CDR3 has 16 amino acids. The CDR3 sequence: CASSLLSRDSAYEQYF. CDR3 nucleotide sequence: TGTGCCAGCAGTTTACTCAGCCGGGACAGCGCCTACGAGCAGTACTTC.

This clonotype appeared many times. The chain recombines TRBV27 with TRBJ2-7, with TRBD1 identical over 10 bases. Germline CDR1 MNHEY, CDR2 SMNVEV (reference sequence). There are 16 residues in the CDR3. The V segment lost 3 bases and the J segment 2 bases; nucleotides outside the gene matches: 7. The CDR3 DNA reads TGTGCCAGCAGTTTCCTTGGTGGGACAGGGGCCTACGAGCAGTACTTC. Translated, it gives CASSFLGGTGAYEQYF.

This clonotype appeared many times. This chain links TRBV19 with TRBJ2-4; 7 nucleotides line up with TRBD2. Germline values: CDR1 LNHDA, CDR2 SQIVND (reference sequence). V lost 7 bases, J lost 0 bases, and 6 bases stayed unmatched. The CDR3 covers 15 residues. The DNA for the CDR3 is TGTGCCAGTACTCCTAGCGGAGTAGCCAAAAACATTCAGTACTTC. Its protein product is CASTPSGVAKNIQYF.

This clonotype was counted at least ten times. V usage is TRBV2 and J usage is TRBJ2-3, with TRBD1 identical over 7 bases. V trimming: 7 bases; J trimming: 3 bases; junction bases outside the gene matches: 13. Germline V gives CDR1 SNHLY, CDR2 FYNNEI. The length of the CDR3 is 16 residues. The CDR3, as DNA: TGTGCCAGCATTCCTAAAGGGGCAGGGGGTACAGATACGCAGTATTTT. It translates to CASIPKGAGGTDTQYF.